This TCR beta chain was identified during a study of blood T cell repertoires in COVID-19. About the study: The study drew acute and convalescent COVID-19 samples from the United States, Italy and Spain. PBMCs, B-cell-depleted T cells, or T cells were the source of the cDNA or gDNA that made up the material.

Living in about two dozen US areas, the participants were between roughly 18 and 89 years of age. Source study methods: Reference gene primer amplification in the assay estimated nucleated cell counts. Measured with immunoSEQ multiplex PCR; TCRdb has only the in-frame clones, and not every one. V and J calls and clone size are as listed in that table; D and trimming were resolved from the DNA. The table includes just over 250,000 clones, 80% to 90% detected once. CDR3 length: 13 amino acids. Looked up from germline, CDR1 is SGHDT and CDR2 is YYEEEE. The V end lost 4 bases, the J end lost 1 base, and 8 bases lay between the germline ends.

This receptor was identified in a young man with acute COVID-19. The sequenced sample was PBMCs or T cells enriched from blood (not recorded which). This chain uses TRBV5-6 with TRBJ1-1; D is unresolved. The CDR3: CASSLPRNTEAFF. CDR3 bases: TGTGCCAGCAGCCTCCCCAGGAACACTGAAGCTTTCTTT.